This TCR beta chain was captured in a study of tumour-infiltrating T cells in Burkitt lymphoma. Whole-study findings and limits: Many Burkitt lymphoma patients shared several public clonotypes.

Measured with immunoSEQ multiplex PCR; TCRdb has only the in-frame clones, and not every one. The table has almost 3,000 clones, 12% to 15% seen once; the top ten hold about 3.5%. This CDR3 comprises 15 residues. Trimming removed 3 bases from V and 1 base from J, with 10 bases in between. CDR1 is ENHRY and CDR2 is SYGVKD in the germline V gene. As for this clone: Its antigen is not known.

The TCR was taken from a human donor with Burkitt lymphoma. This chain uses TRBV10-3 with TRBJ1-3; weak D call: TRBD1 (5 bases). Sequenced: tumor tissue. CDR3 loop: CAISDRGRSGNTIYF. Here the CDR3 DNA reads TGTGCCATCAGTGACCGGGGCAGATCTGGAAACACCATATATTTT.